The next 3 T cell receptor beta chains were all read from a single sample in a study of Ad26.COV2.S vaccination and SARS-CoV-2 variants. Profiled with immunoSEQ multiplex PCR; TCRdb holds only in-frame clones, not every one. The data hold about 350,000 clones, with about 89% observed a single time. The treatment denotes: approximately 18 received Ad26.COV2.S at low or high dose, single or two shots; about 5 received placebo; per-sample allocation not given. After the first vaccine or placebo injection, samples were drawn on day 63. This specimen was peripheral blood, taken in a trial of Ad26.COV2.S vaccine versus placebo. The origin of the receptors is a person aged 18-65 years who received the Ad26.COV2.S COVID-19 vaccine or a placebo.

The chain couples TRBV4-1 to TRBJ1-4; tentatively, D is TRBD1 (6 bases). Between the trimmed V and J ends, which lost 4 bases and 5 bases, there was a span of 17 bases. The germline V gene encodes CDR1 MGHRA and CDR2 YSYEKL. The CDR3 is 16 residues long. CDR3 sequence: CASSPIQKTGNEKLFF. The CDR3 coding sequence is TGCGCCAGCAGCCCAATCCAGAAGACAGGAAATGAAAAACTGTTTTTT.

The genes are TRBV19 and TRBJ2-1; 9 bases fit TRBD2. Germline V gives CDR1 LNHDA, CDR2 SQIVND (reference sequence). The CDR3 loop spans 17 amino acids. V trimming: 0 bases; J trimming: 2 bases; junction bases outside the gene matches: 5. CDR3 amino acids: CASSIDLASGTYNEQFF. The CDR3 region has the DNA TGTGCCAGTAGTATAGATCTGGCTAGCGGGACCTACAATGAGCAGTTCTTC.

CDR3 sequence reads: CASSLSPSYEQYF. The CDR3 bases are TGTGCCAGCAGCTTATCCCCTTCCTACGAGCAGTACTTC. The chain links TRBV7-2 to TRBJ2-7; D unresolved. In germline, CDR1 is SGHTA, CDR2 FQGNSA. The CDR3 is 13 residues long. V lost 2 bases, J lost 1 base, and 6 bases lay in between.